A selection of T cell receptor beta chains follows, all from one sample in a study of T-cell reconstitution after alpha-beta-depleted transplantation in children. Using its own MiXCR run on the PCR reads, TCRdb lists one record per CDR3 protein. The sample comprises a few hundred thousand distinct CDR3 sequences, 10% to 15% of which are singletons, and approximately 2% rests with the top ten. Specimen: PBMCs, mostly from graft donor cells, collected 360 days after TCRalphabeta/CD19-depleted stem cell transplant. Receptors originate from a male patient younger than 18 who had a stem cell transplant for acute myeloid leukemia, so the T cells may come from the graft donor. Each CDR3 is given with its conserved first and last residue. Each record gives: V gene, J gene, D gene, clone size, CDR3 protein, CDR3 DNA. The D gene is left open where the match is weak. Where a row states a size, it is once, few, many or the class of an expanded clone; other rows omit it.

V gene: TRBV4-1
J gene: TRBJ2-3
D gene: .
clone size: many
CDR3 protein: CASSQVGKTDTQYF
CDR3 DNA: TGCGCCAGCAGCCAAGTTGGGAAGACAGATACGCAGTATTTT

V gene: TRBV7-9
J gene: TRBJ1-1
D gene: .
clone size: few
CDR3 protein: CASSVDAFF
CDR3 DNA: TGTGCCAGCAGCGTCGATGCTTTCTTT

V gene: TRBV28
J gene: TRBJ2-4
D gene: .
clone size: few
CDR3 protein: CASSSFGTPNIQYF
CDR3 DNA: TGTGCCAGCAGTTCTTTCGGGACACCAAACATTCAGTACTTC

V gene: TRBV7-2
J gene: TRBJ2-1
D gene: .
clone size: many
CDR3 protein: CASSLPPRDEQFF
CDR3 DNA: TGTGCCAGCAGCTTACCCCCTAGGGATGAGCAGTTCTTC

V gene: TRBV29-1
J gene: TRBJ2-7
D gene: .
clone size: many
CDR3 protein: CSVEEGGSYEQYF
CDR3 DNA: TGCAGCGTTGAGGAGGGGGGGTCCTACGAGCAGTACTTC

V gene: TRBV29-1
J gene: TRBJ2-7
D gene: .
clone size: many
CDR3 protein: CSVAIGYEQYF
CDR3 DNA: TGCAGCGTTGCCATAGGCTACGAGCAGTACTTC

V gene: TRBV6-2/TRBV6-3
J gene: TRBJ2-2
D gene: .
clone size: .
CDR3 protein: CASRPLASNTGELFF
CDR3 DNA: TGTGCCAGCAGACCACTAGCATCGAACACCGGGGAGCTGTTTTTT

V gene: TRBV7-3
J gene: TRBJ2-5
D gene: .
clone size: few
CDR3 protein: CASSLSWANQETQYF
CDR3 DNA: TGTGCCAGCAGCTTAAGTTGGGCTAACCAAGAGACCCAGTACTTC

V gene: TRBV5-1
J gene: TRBJ1-3
D gene: TRBD1
clone size: .
CDR3 protein: CASSLRGAGTGVGNTIYF
CDR3 DNA: TGCGCCAGCAGCTTGCGGGGAGCCGGGACAGGGGTCGGAAACACCATATATTTT

V gene: TRBV5-1
J gene: TRBJ2-5
D gene: TRBD2
clone size: many
CDR3 protein: CASSLGLAAIQETQYF
CDR3 DNA: TGCGCCAGCAGCTTGGGGCTAGCGGCGATCCAAGAGACCCAGTACTTC

V gene: TRBV20-1
J gene: TRBJ1-1
D gene: .
clone size: few
CDR3 protein: CSARTGLAEAFF
CDR3 DNA: TGCAGTGCTAGAACAGGTCTCGCTGAAGCTTTCTTT

V gene: TRBV7-9
J gene: TRBJ2-7
D gene: .
clone size: few
CDR3 protein: CASSVRQSSYEQYF
CDR3 DNA: TGTGCCAGCAGCGTTCGACAAAGCTCCTACGAGCAGTACTTC

V gene: TRBV12-3/TRBV12-4
J gene: TRBJ1-1
D gene: TRBD1
clone size: many
CDR3 protein: CASRIQGAMNTEAFF
CDR3 DNA: TGTGCCAGCAGAATACAGGGGGCTATGAACACTGAAGCTTTCTTT

V gene: TRBV27
J gene: TRBJ2-7
D gene: TRBD2
clone size: many
CDR3 protein: CASSPRTSPKIYEQYF
CDR3 DNA: TGTGCCAGCAGCCCTAGGACTAGCCCCAAAATTTACGAGCAGTACTTC

V gene: TRBV21-1
J gene: TRBJ2-7
D gene: .
clone size: many
CDR3 protein: CASSNKSGRACYEQYF
CDR3 DNA: TGTGCCAGCAGCAATAAGAGCGGGAGGGCCTGCTACGAGCAGTACTTC

V gene: TRBV12-3/TRBV12-4
J gene: TRBJ1-1
D gene: .
clone size: few
CDR3 protein: CASSFLGGPTEAFF
CDR3 DNA: TGTGCCAGCAGTTTCCTTGGGGGGCCCACTGAAGCTTTCTTT

V gene: TRBV7-2
J gene: TRBJ2-5
D gene: .
clone size: few
CDR3 protein: CASTRFSVQETQYF
CDR3 DNA: TGTGCCAGCACTCGTTTCTCGGTTCAAGAGACCCAGTACTTC

V gene: TRBV20-1
J gene: TRBJ2-7
D gene: TRBD2
clone size: .
CDR3 protein: CSARIAGGPYEQYF
CDR3 DNA: TGCAGTGCTAGGATAGCGGGAGGGCCCTACGAGCAGTACTTC

V gene: TRBV29-1
J gene: TRBJ2-7
D gene: .
clone size: .
CDR3 protein: CSVWSRRDQGEQYF
CDR3 DNA: TGCAGCGTTTGGTCTAGAAGGGACCAGGGGGAGCAGTACTTC

V gene: TRBV29-1
J gene: TRBJ2-3
D gene: .
clone size: few
CDR3 protein: CSVHRGRGQRMKDTQYF
CDR3 DNA: TGCAGCGTACACCGGGGCCGGGGCCAACGAATGAAAGATACGCAGTATTTT

V gene: TRBV4-3
J gene: TRBJ2-3
D gene: TRBD2
clone size: few
CDR3 protein: CASSQDRLASDTQYF
CDR3 DNA: TGCGCCAGCAGCCAAGATCGACTAGCGTCAGATACGCAGTATTTT

V gene: TRBV20-1
J gene: TRBJ2-7
D gene: .
clone size: many
CDR3 protein: CSAGMGYEQYF
CDR3 DNA: TGCAGTGCTGGGATGGGTTACGAGCAGTACTTC